The 26 T cell receptor beta chains given below trace back to one sample, sequenced in a study of blood T cell repertoires in COVID-19. This table comes from immunoSEQ multiplex PCR, and its TCRdb copy is limited to in-frame clones, with some not included. This sample has 150,000 to 200,000 clones, with roughly 84% found just once. Sequences were obtained from peripheral blood. The receptors originated from a woman aged 80 or over with active or convalescent COVID-19.

This clone is a singleton in its sample. The chain uses TRBV9 and TRBJ1-1; D might be TRBD1 (6 bases). Trimming cost V 3 bases and J 1 base, with 13 bases left between them. This CDR3 is built from 15 residues. Germline V gene sequence: CDR1 SGDLS, CDR2 YYNGEE. This CDR3 is CASSAGGQRNTEAFF. CDR3 nucleotide sequence: TGTGCCAGCAGCGCCGGAGGACAGCGGAACACTGAAGCTTTCTTT.

The genes are TRBV7-3 and TRBJ1-1; no definite D call. CDR3 length: 15 residues. Germline V CDR1 and CDR2: SGHTA, FQGTGA. V was trimmed by 2 bases and J by 5 bases, leaving 15 bases between them. The CDR3 is CASSLDQATGTEAFF. CDR3 nucleotides: TGTGCCAGCAGCTTAGATCAAGCGACCGGGACTGAAGCTTTCTTT.

V usage is TRBV5-1 and J usage is TRBJ2-7; 7 bases line up with TRBD1. The V gene's germline CDR1 is SGHRS and CDR2 YFSETQ. The CDR3 spans 15 residues. Trimming took 1 base from V and 2 from J; bases not matched to a gene: 6. The CDR3, as DNA: TGCGCCAGCAGCTTGTTAGGGGACAGTACCTACGAGCAGTACTTC. The encoded protein is CASSLLGDSTYEQYF.

The chain is built from TRBV10-3 and TRBJ2-1, with TRBD2 matching over 7 bases. V trimming: 2 bases; J trimming: 0 bases; junction bases outside the gene matches: 4. Germline loops: CDR1 ENHRY, CDR2 SYGVKD. This CDR3 is 16 amino acids long. CDR3 protein: CAISEDSGFSYNEQFF. The CDR3 nucleotides read TGTGCCATCAGTGAGGATAGCGGGTTCTCCTACAATGAGCAGTTCTTC.

The V gene is TRBV27, the J gene TRBJ1-6, with 8 bases aligning to TRBD1. Germline V gene lookup returns CDR1 MNHEY and CDR2 SMNVEV (reference sequence). With V trimmed by 6 bases and J by 7 bases, 11 bases remained unmatched. The CDR3 runs 16 residues. The CDR3 region has the DNA TGTGCCAGCAGCACTAGGACAGGGTTCGGGAATTCACCCCTCCACTTT. It is translated as CASSTRTGFGNSPLHF.

This clone has only a few counts. The chain recombines TRBV3-1 (or the pseudogene TRBV3-2) with TRBJ1-2; D is uncertain. The CDR3 contains 11 residues. V was trimmed by 0 bases and J by 11 bases, leaving 7 bases between them. Germline lookup yields CDR1 LGHDT and CDR2 YNNKEL (reference sequence). The CDR3 region is CASSQDRGYTF. The CDR3 DNA reads TGTGCCAGCAGCCAAGATCGGGGATACACCTTC.

The gene calls are TRBV7-2 and TRBJ1-2; TRBD1 agrees at 8 bases. With 5 bases clipped from V and 5 bases from J, the junction kept 10 bases outside the gene matches. CDR1 is SGHTA and CDR2 is FQGNSA in the germline V gene. The CDR3 covers 15 residues. This CDR3 reads CASSKPDRASYGYTF. DNA for the CDR3: TGTGCCAGCAGCAAACCGGACAGGGCTTCTTATGGCTACACCTTC.

This chain uses TRBV11-2 with TRBJ2-2; TRBD2 matches at 7 bases. This CDR3 has 16 amino acids. In germline, CDR1 is SGHAT, CDR2 FQNNGV. V was pared by 0 bases and J by 6 bases, with 7 bases of the junction left unmatched. CDR3 sequence (DNA): TGTGCCAGCAGCTTAGATTTATCGGCGGGGGCCGGGGAGCTGTTTTTT. Protein product: CASSLDLSAGAGELFF.

This clone was seen a single time. The genes are TRBV11-1 and TRBJ2-1, with D perhaps matching TRBD1 (6 bases). The germline V and J ends were trimmed by 6 bases and 3 bases, with 15 bases remaining between them. CDR3 length: 15 amino acids. CDR1 is SGHAT and CDR2 is FQDESV in the germline V gene (reference sequence). The CDR3 nucleotides are TGTGCCAGCAGAGCCACCCAGGGGAACTACAATGAGCAGTTCTTC. Its protein product is CASRATQGNYNEQFF.

The chain recombines TRBV5-1 with TRBJ2-3; D is unresolved. There are 15 residues in the CDR3. Deletions cut 2 bases from V and 3 bases from J, with 13 bases between. Germline CDR1 is SGHRS and CDR2 is YFSETQ. The CDR3 is CASSFYRGDTDTQYF. The CDR3 DNA is TGCGCCAGCAGCTTTTATCGCGGCGATACAGATACGCAGTATTTT. Drawing the rest from reference TRBV5-1 and TRBJ2-3, the complete variable domain is KAGVTQTPRYLIKTRGQQVTLSCSPISGHRSVSWYQQTPGQGLQFLFEYFSETQRNKGNFPGRFSGRQFSNSRSEMNVSTLELGDSALYLCASSFYRGDTDTQYFGPGTRLTVL.

The rearrangement uses TRBV7-3 and TRBJ2-3, with 7 bases lining up with TRBD1. V dropped 5 bases and J dropped 2; count of bases not matched to a gene: 4. Germline V gives CDR1 SGHTA, CDR2 FQGTGA. The CDR3 is 14 residues long. The CDR3: CASSRGRNTDTQYF. The CDR3 DNA reads as TGTGCCAGCAGCAGGGGGCGAAACACAGATACGCAGTATTTT.

The chain recombines TRBV11-1 with TRBJ2-6; D is undetermined. CDR1 and CDR2 from the germline V gene are SGHAT and FQDESV (reference sequence). Trimming stripped 2 bases from V and 2 bases from J, with 4 bases between. The CDR3 length is 14 residues. The CDR3 region is CASSLSPGANVLTF. DNA of the CDR3: TGTGCCAGCAGCTTATCTCCTGGGGCCAACGTCCTGACTTTC.

The J gene is TRBJ1-1, the V gene TRBV7-9; 8 positions agree with TRBD1. Germline CDR1 SEHNR, CDR2 FQNEAQ (reference sequence). The CDR3 totals 13 residues. J gave up 6 bases and V 5 bases, and 5 bases lay outside the gene matches. CDR3 amino acids: CASSKEQGAEAFF. The CDR3 nucleotides read TGTGCCAGCAGCAAAGAACAGGGGGCTGAAGCTTTCTTT.

V is TRBV2 and J is TRBJ2-7; 12 bases are a match to TRBD2. V was pared by 6 bases and J by 3 bases, with 3 bases of the junction left unmatched. Germline assignment: CDR1 SNHLY and CDR2 FYNNEI. The CDR3 spans 14 residues. CDR3 region: CASRQTSGGYEQYF. CDR3 nucleotide sequence: TGTGCCAGCAGACAGACTAGCGGGGGCTACGAGCAGTACTTC.

The chain employs TRBV28 and TRBJ1-3; TRBD1 agrees at 7 bases. Germline V lookup: CDR1 MDHEN, CDR2 SYDVKM. This CDR3 region has 14 residues. The J segment lost 8 bases and the V segment lost 3 bases, leaving 7 bases of the junction unmatched. The CDR3 sequence is CASSFLRGLHTIYF. The CDR3 bases are TGTGCCAGCAGTTTCCTTAGGGGGCTCCACACCATATATTTT.

This clone was picked up a small number of times. The chain is built from TRBV6-5 and TRBJ2-1; 9 bases match TRBD2. Trimming took 6 bases from V and 8 from J; bases not matched to a gene: 11. This CDR3 has 15 amino acids. Germline CDR1 reads MNHEY; CDR2 reads SVGAGI. The DNA for the CDR3 is TGTGCCAGCAGGGTCGAACCGGGACTAGCCCATGAGCAGTTCTTC. It codes for CASRVEPGLAHEQFF.

This chain connects TRBV29-1 to TRBJ1-2; no reliable D call. Germline lookup yields CDR1 SQVTM and CDR2 ANQGSEA. Trimming took off 4 bases at V and 1 base at J, with 13 bases between the two ends. This CDR3 has 14 amino acids. CDR3 residues: CSVGGQTNNYGYTF. Written as DNA, the CDR3 is TGCAGCGTTGGCGGGCAGACTAATAACTATGGCTACACCTTC.

The chain carries TRBV15 and TRBJ2-7; D uncertain. The CDR3 runs to 15 residues. The germline V and J ends were trimmed by 0 bases and 3 bases, with 12 bases remaining between them. Germline-derived CDR1 and CDR2 are LNHNV and YYDKDF (reference sequence). The CDR3 spells CATSRDSATDYEQYF. The CDR3 nucleotides are TGTGCCACCAGCAGAGATTCGGCTACAGACTACGAGCAGTACTTC.

V and J are TRBV4-1 and TRBJ2-2; D may be TRBD2 (6 bases). The CDR3 is made up of 14 amino acids. V was shortened by 0 bases and J by 4 bases, with 6 bases between the two germline ends. Germline loops: CDR1 MGHRA, CDR2 YSYEKL. The CDR3, as DNA: TGCGCCAGCAGCCAAGAGGGAGGCACCGGGGAGCTGTTTTTT. The encoded protein is CASSQEGGTGELFF.

A few counts support this clone. The chain employs TRBV7-9 and TRBJ2-2; TRBD1 might be the D (5 bases). The germline V gene has CDR1 SEHNR and CDR2 FQNEAQ (reference sequence). V was clipped by 6 bases and J by 5 bases, with 16 bases between them. The CDR3 totals 15 residues. The CDR3, as DNA: TGTGCCAGCAGATCAACTCAGGGATGGACCGGGGAGCTGTTTTTT. This translates into CASRSTQGWTGELFF.

The chain links TRBV7-9 to TRBJ2-2; 7 nucleotides agree with TRBD2. The CDR3 extends over 16 amino acids. Germline loops: CDR1 SEHNR, CDR2 FQNEAQ (reference sequence). V was pared by 5 bases and J by 5 bases, with 11 bases of the junction left unmatched. The CDR3 sequence is CASSHLGGKPTGELFF. The DNA for the CDR3 is TGTGCCAGCAGCCACCTCGGGGGGAAACCGACCGGGGAGCTGTTTTTT.

This clone was observed once. The rearrangement links TRBV3-1 (or the pseudogene TRBV3-2) to TRBJ2-2, with D possibly TRBD1 on 6 matching bases. V was trimmed by 0 bases and J by 6 bases, leaving 17 bases between them. Germline CDR1 is LGHDT and CDR2 is YNNKEL (reference sequence). The CDR3 spans 17 residues. The CDR3: CASSQDRPGAGSGELFF. Written as DNA, the CDR3 is TGTGCCAGCAGCCAAGATCGGCCAGGGGCTGGTTCCGGGGAGCTGTTTTTT.

As concerns this clone: Other DNA sequences from this sample encode an identical CDR3 as well. This chain uses TRBV5-1 with TRBJ2-3; 13 bases match TRBD2. Germline-derived CDR1 and CDR2 are SGHRS and YFSETQ. The CDR3 consists of 14 residues. V lost 4 bases to trimming and J lost 5 bases; unmatched junction nucleotides: 1. CDR3 bases: TGCGCCAGCAGCCGGACTAGCGGGAGAGATACGCAGTATTTT. Its protein is CASSRTSGRDTQYF.

A few counts support this clone. This chain links TRBV6-6 with TRBJ2-7, with 12 bases lining up with TRBD2. Looked up from germline, CDR1 is MNHNY and CDR2 is SVGAGI (reference sequence). The CDR3 has 15 amino acids. V lost 6 bases and J lost 7; bases outside the gene matches: 10. CDR3 coding DNA: TGTGCCAGCAGCGAGACTAGCGGGGGCTATGATGAGCAGTACTTC. Encoded protein: CASSETSGGYDEQYF.

The rearrangement joins TRBV5-1 to TRBJ2-7; D is possibly TRBD1 (6 bases). V gave up 3 bases and J gave up 1 base, with 14 bases separating them. Germline V gene data show CDR1 as SGHRS and CDR2 as YFSETQ. The CDR3 sequence is 15 residues long. In nucleotides, the CDR3 is TGCGCCAGCAGCTCCACCGGGACAAGGTCCTACGAGCAGTACTTC. It yields the protein CASSSTGTRSYEQYF. Combining the CDR3 with reference TRBV5-1 and TRBJ2-7 gives the whole variable domain KAGVTQTPRYLIKTRGQQVTLSCSPISGHRSVSWYQQTPGQGLQFLFEYFSETQRNKGNFPGRFSGRQFSNSRSEMNVSTLELGDSALYLCASSSTGTRSYEQYFGPGTRLTVT.

V usage is TRBV19 and J usage is TRBJ1-1; 7 nucleotides align to TRBD1. Germline CDR1 and CDR2: LNHDA and SQIVND (reference sequence). The V gene end was trimmed by 1 base and the J gene end by 1 base; junction bases not matched to a gene: 6. This CDR3 is 16 amino acids long. This CDR3 is CASSIGNNRGNTEAFF. DNA for the CDR3: TGTGCCAGTAGTATAGGGAATAACAGGGGGAACACTGAAGCTTTCTTT.